This entry lists 8 T cell receptor beta chains sequenced from one sample in a study of T cells after yellow fever vaccination. TCRdb ran MiXCR on the 5' RACE reads and lists one entry per CDR3 protein. The sample includes some 290,000 distinct CDR3 sequences, 9.5% to 12% of them seen just once. The sequencing here drew on CD4+ T cells sorted from PBMCs, taken 45 days after the yellow fever booster vaccination. These receptors were collected from a man aged 18 to 30 who received the YFV17D yellow fever vaccine.

This chain joins TRBV7-9 and TRBJ1-2; D is unresolved. Germline CDR1 and CDR2: SEHNR and FQNEAQ (reference sequence). The CDR3 is made up of 14 amino acids. V was pared by 2 bases and J by 4 bases, with 11 bases between. Here the CDR3 reads CASSLLGSFYGYTF. The CDR3 DNA reads TGTGCCAGCAGCTTATTAGGCAGTTTCTATGGCTACACCTTC.

On this clonotype: One end of the junction varies from germline; a read error may be responsible. V gene TRBV7-9 combines with J gene TRBJ1-6; no firm D call. The CDR3 has 17 residues. Germline V gene sequence: CDR1 SEHNR, CDR2 FQNEAQ (reference sequence). CDR3 nucleotide sequence: TGTGCCAGCAGCTTAGTGGTATTGACCTCCCATAATTCACCCCTCCACTTT. Amino acids: CASSLVVLTSHNSPLHF.

This clonotype was seen repeatedly, ten times or more. The chain carries TRBV7-2 and TRBJ2-3, with D possibly called TRBD1 or TRBD2 (5 bases each). Trimming took off 4 bases at V and 6 bases at J, with 17 bases between the two ends. Germline lookup yields CDR1 SGHTA and CDR2 FQGNSA. This CDR3 contains 15 residues. The CDR3 DNA reads TGTGCCAGCAGCTCCCGGGACGGATACGCGGATACGCAGTATTTT. This gives the protein CASSSRDGYADTQYF.

In DNA, the CDR3 is TGTGCCAGCAGCCAGGCCCCCGGGGCTAGCGGTGGGCGTTCCCAGTTCTTC. Its translation is CASSQAPGASGGRSQFF. The rearrangement joins TRBV3-1 to TRBJ2-1, with TRBD2 matching over 7 bases. This CDR3 contains 17 residues. Germline values: CDR1 LGHDT, CDR2 YNNKEL (reference sequence). The V and J ends lost 3 bases and 13 bases, in that order; junction bases with no gene match: 21.

In its sample, this clonotype was seen a few times. The J gene is TRBJ1-1, the V gene TRBV6-2 or TRBV6-3; no reliable D call. Trimming removed 5 bases from V and 14 bases from J, with 15 bases in between. CDR1 and CDR2 from the germline V gene are MNHEY and SVGEGT. CDR3 length equals 11 residues. This CDR3 reads CASSRHRVEFF. The CDR3 DNA follows: TGTGCCAGCAGTCGACATCGGGTGGAATTCTTT.

This clonotype showed up just a few times. This sequence may be a read error, since a much larger clone differs from it by one base. The chain combines TRBV7-3 with TRBJ2-3; weak D call: TRBD2 (6 bases). The CDR3 totals 13 residues. V gave up 2 bases and J gave up 4 bases, with 7 bases separating them. Germline CDR1 and CDR2: SGHTA and FQGTGA. The CDR3 reads CASSLRESDTQYF. The CDR3 DNA reads TGTGCCAGCAGCTTACGGGAGTCAGATACGCAGTATTTT. The whole variable domain, remainder taken from reference TRBV7-3 and TRBJ2-3, is GAGVSQTPSNKVTEKGKYVELRCDPISGHTALYWYRQSLGQGPEFLIYFQGTGAADDSGLPNDRFFAVRPEGSVSTLKIQRTERGDSAVYLCASSLRESDTQYFGPGTRLTVL.

The V and J genes are TRBV4-3 and TRBJ1-4, with TRBD1 matching 7 bases. The CDR3 covers 16 residues. Per germline, CDR1 LGHNA and CDR2 YSLEER. Unmatched junction bases numbered 8, after V lost 0 bases and J lost 7 bases. The CDR3 spells CASSQEGRGPGEKLFF. As DNA, the CDR3 is TGCGCCAGCAGCCAAGAAGGGAGGGGGCCCGGTGAAAAACTGTTTTTT.

The chain carries TRBV11-2 and TRBJ1-1; 7 nucleotides line up with TRBD1. The germline gives CDR1 SGHAT, CDR2 FQNNGV. V lost 5 bases and J lost 0; bases outside the gene matches: 3. There are 14 residues in the CDR3. CDR3 coding DNA: TGTGCCAGCAGCGCAGACAGGGTGAACACTGAAGCTTTCTTT. Protein product: CASSADRVNTEAFF.